This T cell receptor (beta chain) was documented in a study of cytomegalovirus exposure and HLA in healthy donors. Findings and caveats of the study: An ancestry cluster, one associated with Asian ancestry, reportedly showed fewer N-insertions than the roughly 670-donor mean in a later analysis. Information on immune exposure was restricted to one variable (CMV serostatus). Several V segments, TRBV6-2 and TRBV6-3 among them, could not be told apart and were dropped.

On this clone itself: The antigen remains undetermined.

The CDR3 totals 15 residues. In germline, CDR1 is LNHNV, CDR2 YYDKDF (reference sequence). V was pared by 1 base and J by 3 bases, with 4 bases of the junction left unmatched. It was with 60 Vbeta and 13 Jbeta primers that the PCR ran. TCRdb keeps only in-frame clones here, not all; method: immunoSEQ multiplex PCR. The sample lists approximately 100,000 clones, 60% to 85% occurring once. The sequenced material came from PBMCs. The receptor was derived from a woman in her 40s in good health and CMV-seronegative. The chain links TRBV15 to TRBJ2-5; 8 nucleotides match TRBD2. The CDR3 sequence: CATSRAGGPEETQYF. DNA for the CDR3: TGTGCCACCAGCAGAGCGGGGGGGCCCGAAGAGACCCAGTACTTC.